This T cell receptor (beta chain) was retrieved from a study of cytomegalovirus exposure and HLA in healthy donors. In the PCR, 60 Vbeta and 13 Jbeta primers were used. Assay: immunoSEQ multiplex PCR; the TCRdb copy retains only in-frame clones and omits some. The sample lists about 100,000 clones; 75% to 85% were seen once. Germline V CDR1 and CDR2: SNHLY, FYNNEI. This CDR3 has 12 amino acids. Trimming removed 4 bases at V and 4 bases at J, with 7 bases between. Only a few counts were recorded for this clone. This sequence was found in a woman aged 50 to 65 in good health and CMV-seropositive. The chain combines TRBV2 with TRBJ2-5, with D possibly matching TRBD2 (5 bases). The sequencing input was PBMCs. The CDR3 sequence: CASSGGGETQYF. CDR3 bases: TGTGCCAGCAGTGGTGGAGGAGAGACCCAGTACTTC.